This T cell receptor beta chain was retrieved from a study of T cell responses to AZD1222 COVID-19 vaccine. CDR3 length: 14 residues. The germline gives CDR1 SGHRS, CDR2 YFSETQ. With V trimmed by 4 bases and J by 8 bases, 6 bases remained unmatched. Sequenced by immunoSEQ multiplex PCR; TCRdb stores in-frame clones only, minus some. The table shows tens of thousands of clones, with about 80% occurring only once. Broader study findings: None of the repertoires were sampled until the peak T cell response had passed. Rises in breadth and depth of Spike-specific TCRs came after two AZD1222 doses. Among vaccine-associated CD4 TCRs, coverage spanned spike, with dominance at 160-218 and 743-854. Nearly half of spike-specific TCRs reportedly target variant regions that are unmutated in the B.1.351 and B.1.1.7 variants.

Concerning this clone itself: The antigen is undetermined.

The chain combines TRBV5-1 with TRBJ1-1; the match to TRBD1 covers 12 bases. Here the sequenced sample was peripheral blood, taken on day 0 of AZD1222 vaccination. The receptor was derived from an adult in good health. In DNA form, the CDR3 reads TGCGCCAGCAGCGCCGGGACAGGGGGCTTAGAAGCTTTCTTT. Translating gives CASSAGTGGLEAFF.